The source of this T cell receptor (beta chain) is a study of cytomegalovirus exposure and HLA in healthy donors. Trimming removed 4 bases from V and 6 bases from J, with 20 bases in between. The CDR3 sequence is 16 residues long. CDR1 SGHTA and CDR2 FQGNSA come from the germline V gene. With regard to this clone: The target antigen is unknown.

This cohort consisted of healthy bone marrow donors. Whole-study findings and limits: A later analysis revealed that TCR association rates differed between HLA loci, peaking at DRB1 and bottoming out at HLA-C. TRBV6-2, TRBV6-3 and some other V segments were unresolvable in 87-base-pair reads.

The primer mix had 60 Vbeta and 13 Jbeta primers. Sequenced by immunoSEQ multiplex PCR; TCRdb stores in-frame clones only, minus some. The sample includes some 220,000 clones, roughly 78% of them seen just once. The sequenced sample consisted of PBMCs. This chain uses TRBV7-2 with TRBJ2-3, with D possibly being TRBD2 (6 bases). The source is a boy younger than 18 in good health and CMV-seronegative. CDR3 DNA sequence: TGTGCCAGCAGCTATGCCCGGGACTCTAGGATGGATACGCAGTATTTT. Translation gives CASSYARDSRMDTQYF.